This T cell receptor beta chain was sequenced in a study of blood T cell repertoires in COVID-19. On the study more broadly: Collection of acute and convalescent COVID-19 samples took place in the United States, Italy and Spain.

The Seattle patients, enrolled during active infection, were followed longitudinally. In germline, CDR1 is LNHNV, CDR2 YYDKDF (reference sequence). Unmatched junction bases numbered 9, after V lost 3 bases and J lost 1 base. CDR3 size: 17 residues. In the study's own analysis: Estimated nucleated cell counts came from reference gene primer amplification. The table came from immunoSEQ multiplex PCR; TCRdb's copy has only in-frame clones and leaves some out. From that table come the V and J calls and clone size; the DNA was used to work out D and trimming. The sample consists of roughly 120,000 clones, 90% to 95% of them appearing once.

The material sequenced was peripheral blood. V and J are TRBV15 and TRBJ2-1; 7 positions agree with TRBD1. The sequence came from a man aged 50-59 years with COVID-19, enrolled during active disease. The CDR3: CATSRIQGFLSYNEQFF. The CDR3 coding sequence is TGTGCCACCAGCAGGATACAGGGGTTTTTGTCCTACAATGAGCAGTTCTTC.